This T cell receptor (beta chain) appears in the sequencing data of a study of tumor-infiltrating lymphocytes in primary liver carcinoma. Study findings and constraints: Only about 7.5-25% of top clones were detected in all five tumor regions. Significantly larger top-250-clone fractions were found in tumors than in blood (p = 0.039).

The germline V gene has CDR1 LGHNA and CDR2 YNFKEQ. The CDR3 extends over 15 amino acids. From 20-30 mg of unsorted bulk tissue, DNA and RNA were co-extracted together. Patients' primary liver carcinoma was surgically resected. Making TCR beta cDNA involved around 510 ng total RNA and a constant-region primer. Slightly modified ARM-PCR served as the procedure for the TCR beta libraries. These libraries came from three rounds of nested multiplex PCR. PCR rounds one and two used TRBV1-TRBV30 forward primers with a C-beta reverse primer for roughly 9 cycles each. TCRdb redid the calling of the multiplex PCR reads with MiXCR, one entry per CDR3 protein. Of some 38,000 distinct CDR3 sequences in the sample, 70% to 80% are singletons; the top ten hold 15% to 20%. About this clonotype: What it recognizes is unknown. An end of the junction differs from the germline gene, which may be a read error.

The receptor was derived from a man between 35 and 55 years old with primary liver carcinoma and hepatitis B virus infection. The material sequenced was liver tumor tissue from sampling region 4. Regarding subset: tumor region T4, right-lateral pole. The chain joins TRBV4-2 to TRBJ1-2, with D maybe TRBD1 (5 bases). The CDR3 loop reads CTSSRDVQGIYGYTF. CDR3 DNA sequence: TGTACCAGCAGCCGAGATGTCCAGGGTATCTATGGTTACACCTTC.